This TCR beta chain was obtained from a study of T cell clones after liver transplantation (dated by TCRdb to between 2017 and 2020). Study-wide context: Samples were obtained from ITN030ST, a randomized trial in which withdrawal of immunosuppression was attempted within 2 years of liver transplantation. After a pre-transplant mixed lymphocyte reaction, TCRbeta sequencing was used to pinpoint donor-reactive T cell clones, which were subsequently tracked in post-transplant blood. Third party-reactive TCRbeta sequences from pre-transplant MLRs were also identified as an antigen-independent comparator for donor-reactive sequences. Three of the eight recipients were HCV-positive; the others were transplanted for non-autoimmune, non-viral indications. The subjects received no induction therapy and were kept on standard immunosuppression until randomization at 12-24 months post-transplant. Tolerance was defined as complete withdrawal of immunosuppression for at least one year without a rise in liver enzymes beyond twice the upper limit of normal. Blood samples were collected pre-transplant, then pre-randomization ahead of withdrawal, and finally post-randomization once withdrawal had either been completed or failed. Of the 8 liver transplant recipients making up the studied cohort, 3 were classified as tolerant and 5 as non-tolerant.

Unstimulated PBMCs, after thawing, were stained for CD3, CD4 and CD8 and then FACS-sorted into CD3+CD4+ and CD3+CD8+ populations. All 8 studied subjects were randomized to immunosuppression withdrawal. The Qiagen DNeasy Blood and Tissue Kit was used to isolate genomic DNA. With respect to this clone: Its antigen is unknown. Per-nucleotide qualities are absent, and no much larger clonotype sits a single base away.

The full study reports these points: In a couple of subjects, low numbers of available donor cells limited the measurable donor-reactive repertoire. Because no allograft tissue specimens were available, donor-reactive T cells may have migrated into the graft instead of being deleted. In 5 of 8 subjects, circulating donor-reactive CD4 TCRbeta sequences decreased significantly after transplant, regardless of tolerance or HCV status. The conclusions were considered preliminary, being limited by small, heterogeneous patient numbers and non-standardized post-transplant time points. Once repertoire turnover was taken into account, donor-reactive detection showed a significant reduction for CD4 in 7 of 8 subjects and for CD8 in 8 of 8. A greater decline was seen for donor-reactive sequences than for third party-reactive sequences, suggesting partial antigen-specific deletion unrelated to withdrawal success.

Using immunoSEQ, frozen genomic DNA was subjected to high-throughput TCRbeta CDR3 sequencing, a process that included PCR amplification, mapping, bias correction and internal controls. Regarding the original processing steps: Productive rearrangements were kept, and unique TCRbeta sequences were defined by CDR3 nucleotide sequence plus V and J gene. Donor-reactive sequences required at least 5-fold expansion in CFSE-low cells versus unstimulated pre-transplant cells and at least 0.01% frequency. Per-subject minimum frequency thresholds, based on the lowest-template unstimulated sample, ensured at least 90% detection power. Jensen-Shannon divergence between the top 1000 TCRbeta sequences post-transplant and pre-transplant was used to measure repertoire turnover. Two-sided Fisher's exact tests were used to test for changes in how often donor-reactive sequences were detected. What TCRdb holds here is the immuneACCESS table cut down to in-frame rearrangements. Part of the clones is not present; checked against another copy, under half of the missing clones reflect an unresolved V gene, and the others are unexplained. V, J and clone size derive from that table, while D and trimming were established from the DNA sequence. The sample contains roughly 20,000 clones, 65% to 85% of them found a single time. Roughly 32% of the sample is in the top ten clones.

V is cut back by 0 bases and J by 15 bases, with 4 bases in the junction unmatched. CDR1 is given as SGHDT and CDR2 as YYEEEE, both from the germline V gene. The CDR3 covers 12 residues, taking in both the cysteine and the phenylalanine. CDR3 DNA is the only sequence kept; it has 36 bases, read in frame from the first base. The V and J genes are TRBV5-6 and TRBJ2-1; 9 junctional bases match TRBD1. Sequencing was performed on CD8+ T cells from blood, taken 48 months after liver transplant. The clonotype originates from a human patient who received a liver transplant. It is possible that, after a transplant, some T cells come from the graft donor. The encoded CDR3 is CASSLGQGDAFF. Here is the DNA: TGTGCCAGCAGCTTGGGACAGGGGGACGCGTTCTTC.